These 20 T cell receptor beta chains were all obtained from the same sample, sequenced in a study of vaccination effects on CD4 cells after COVID-19. Investigators separated out CD4+ T cells once about 10 days of culture had passed. The person acquired a PCR-confirmed SARS-CoV-2 infection between March and December 2020. Everyone in the study got two shots of either the BNT162b2 or mRNA-1273 vaccine. Antigens of these TCRs are unknown. The table came from immunoSEQ multiplex PCR; TCRdb's copy has only in-frame clones and leaves some out. This repertoire shows 50,000 or so clones, around three quarters found once; its top ten account for about 5%. Sequencing used CD4+ T cells from PBMCs cultured without peptide, obtained after COVID-19 vaccination. The receptors were sampled from a human donor who had a prior SARS-CoV-2 infection.

This clone was found a few times. The chain is built from TRBV2 and TRBJ2-1; D gene uncertain. Germline CDR1 and CDR2: SNHLY and FYNNEI. V lost 3 bases, J lost 6 bases, and 9 bases lay in between. The CDR3 loop spans 13 amino acids. The CDR3 loop is CASSDILGNEQFF. The CDR3 DNA reads as TGTGCCAGCAGTGATATCTTGGGCAATGAGCAGTTCTTC.

This clone has a single count. The rearrangement links TRBV2 to TRBJ1-2; D unclear. Trimming removed 0 bases from V and 3 bases from J, with 8 bases in between. This CDR3 contains 14 residues. The germline V gene encodes CDR1 SNHLY and CDR2 FYNNEI. CDR3 coding DNA: TGTGCCAGCAGTGAAGCAGGGCGGGACTATGGCTACACCTTC. It is translated as CASSEAGRDYGYTF.

The chain carries TRBV6-5 and TRBJ2-3; unclear D gene. The CDR3 runs to 13 residues. Germline-derived CDR1 and CDR2 are MNHEY and SVGAGI. Trimming shortened V by 2 bases and J by 2 bases, and 5 bases separated the two germline ends. CDR3 nucleotide sequence: TGTGCCAGCAGTTACGGCGACACAGATACGCAGTATTTT. This encodes CASSYGDTDTQYF.

The chain carries TRBV6-5 and TRBJ2-5; a possible D gene is TRBD1 (6 bases). Germline loops: CDR1 MNHEY, CDR2 SVGAGI. V lost 7 bases and J 3 bases, leaving 12 bases between the germline ends. The CDR3 is made up of 13 amino acids. The CDR3 reads CASKFAGEETQYF. Written as DNA, the CDR3 is TGTGCCAGCAAGTTTGCAGGGGAAGAGACCCAGTACTTC.

This rearrangement joins TRBV5-4 to TRBJ2-1, with D hard to call. Germline-derived CDR1 and CDR2 are SGHNT and YYREEE (reference sequence). Trimming shortened V by 0 bases and J by 10 bases, and 8 bases separated the two germline ends. The CDR3 length is 12 residues. The CDR3 reads CASSLARQEQFF. Here the CDR3 DNA reads TGTGCCAGCAGCTTGGCGCGCCAGGAGCAGTTCTTC.

The V gene is TRBV5-1, the J gene TRBJ2-3, with a tentative D call TRBD2 (5 bases). The V end was cut by 1 base, the J end by 4 bases, with 19 bases between. The CDR3 contains 17 residues. Germline V CDR1 and CDR2: SGHRS, YFSETQ. CDR3 DNA: TGCGCCAGCAGCTTGCTGAAGTGGGAGTTTTCCCCAGATACGCAGTATTTT. It encodes CASSLLKWEFSPDTQYF.

V gene TRBV2 combines with J gene TRBJ1-5, with TRBD1 as a possible D gene (5 bases). V lost 7 bases to trimming and J lost 4 bases, with 14 bases between them. Germline V gene lookup returns CDR1 SNHLY and CDR2 FYNNEI. CDR3 length: 14 residues. CDR3 nucleotide sequence: TGTGCCAGCACCGGCAGGGAGGGTAATCAGCCCCAGCATTTT. Amino acid sequence: CASTGREGNQPQHF.

The rearrangement joins TRBV5-4 to TRBJ2-2, with TRBD2 matching over 7 bases. Germline V gene data show CDR1 as SGHNT and CDR2 as YYREEE (reference sequence). The CDR3 contains 15 residues. The V segment lost 1 base and the J segment 1 base; nucleotides outside the gene matches: 1. CDR3 region: CASSLTGGNTGELFF. In nucleotides, the CDR3 is TGTGCCAGCAGCTTGACGGGAGGGAACACCGGGGAGCTGTTTTTT.

This chain connects TRBV7-2 to TRBJ2-1; D might be TRBD2 (6 bases). The CDR3 consists of 15 residues. Germline assignment: CDR1 SGHTA and CDR2 FQGNSA. The V gene lost 0 bases and the J gene lost 3 bases, with 9 bases spanning the gap. CDR3 in DNA: TGTGCCAGCAGCTTAGCCGCGGGATACTACAATGAGCAGTTCTTC. Its protein product is CASSLAAGYYNEQFF.

The chain employs TRBV5-8 and TRBJ2-1; D call uncertain. V was pared by 1 base and J by 3 bases, with 5 bases between. The CDR3 sequence is 13 residues long. CDR1 SGHTS and CDR2 YDEGEE come from the germline V gene. In nucleotides, the CDR3 is TGTGCCAGCAGCTTGAGTTACTACAATGAGCAGTTCTTC. Translated, it gives CASSLSYYNEQFF.

Note on this clone: The same CDR3 can be traced to other DNA sequences in this sample. This rearrangement joins TRBV19 to TRBJ1-2, with D unresolved. V lost 8 bases and J lost 0, with 13 bases in between. Germline lookup yields CDR1 LNHDA and CDR2 SQIVND (reference sequence). CDR3 size: 14 residues. The CDR3 bases are TGTGCCAGTCAGAGCGGAAGGGCTAACTATGGCTACACCTTC. Translated, it gives CASQSGRANYGYTF.

This chain connects TRBV7-2 to TRBJ2-7; D may be TRBD1 or TRBD2 (5 bases each). This CDR3 region has 13 residues. The germline gives CDR1 SGHTA, CDR2 FQGNSA. The V gene lost 3 bases and the J gene lost 3 bases, with 9 bases spanning the gap. The CDR3 sequence: CASSLGGGYEQYF. DNA for the CDR3: TGTGCCAGCAGCTTGGGTGGGGGCTACGAGCAGTACTTC.

This clone was counted between two and nine times. V gene TRBV7-9 combines with J gene TRBJ2-7, with 9 bases matching TRBD1. CDR1 SEHNR and CDR2 FQNEAQ come from the germline V gene (reference sequence). V was pared by 5 bases and J by 0 bases, with 5 bases of the junction left unmatched. CDR3 length equals 15 residues. The CDR3 reads CASSVNRGLSYEQYF. The CDR3 DNA sequence: TGTGCCAGCAGCGTCAACAGGGGGCTCTCCTACGAGCAGTACTTC.

This clone has just a few counts. The chain recombines TRBV27 with TRBJ1-1; unclear D gene. CDR1 is MNHEY and CDR2 is SMNVEV in the germline V gene (reference sequence). The CDR3 covers 14 residues. Between the trimmed V and J ends, which lost 7 bases and 0 bases, there was a span of 12 bases. The CDR3 nucleotides read TGTGCCAGCATCCCGTTGGGGTTGAACACTGAAGCTTTCTTT. Its protein is CASIPLGLNTEAFF.

This clone occurred a few times. J is TRBJ2-1 and V is TRBV28; TRBD2 matches 12 bases. The CDR3 has 16 amino acids. The ends lost 8 bases at V and 3 bases at J; junction bases unmatched: 8. Looked up from germline, CDR1 is MDHEN and CDR2 is SYDVKM. CDR3 DNA sequence: TGTGCCAGCGCTAGCGGGGGGGGTTCCCTCTACAATGAGCAGTTCTTC. This sequence encodes CASASGGGSLYNEQFF.

The chain joins TRBV6-6 to TRBJ1-5; D possibly corresponds to TRBD1 (5 bases). The CDR3 length is 16 residues. The germline V gene encodes CDR1 MNHNY and CDR2 SVGAGI (reference sequence). With 2 bases removed from V and 0 bases from J, the gap between germline ends came to 11 bases. The chain's CDR3 is CASSYLGTSSNQPQHF. CDR3 coding DNA: TGTGCCAGCAGTTACCTAGGGACGTCTAGCAATCAGCCCCAGCATTTT.

The chain couples TRBV5-1 to TRBJ2-7; D is possibly TRBD1 (6 bases). The CDR3 has 16 residues. Per the germline V gene, CDR1 is SGHRS and CDR2 is YFSETQ. V lost 4 bases, J lost 0 bases, and 17 bases lay in between. In DNA, the CDR3 is TGCGCCAGCAGCCCGTTTGTGAGGACAGACTCCTACGAGCAGTACTTC. Its translation is CASSPFVRTDSYEQYF.

This clone showed up just a few times. The V call is TRBV4-1, the J call TRBJ1-2, with no clear D. Per the germline V gene, CDR1 is MGHRA and CDR2 is YSYEKL. Trimming pared 0 bases from V and 3 bases from J, leaving 8 bases between. The CDR3 spans 14 residues. The CDR3 protein is CASSQDTSYYGYTF. DNA of the CDR3: TGCGCCAGCAGCCAAGACACATCCTACTATGGCTACACCTTC.

In DNA form, the CDR3 reads TGTGCCACCAGCAGAGAGACGGGGTATGTGCAGACCCAGTACTTC. Protein sequence: CATSRETGYVQTQYF. This rearrangement joins TRBV15 to TRBJ2-5; tentatively, D is TRBD2 (5 bases). Trimming stripped 0 bases from V and 6 bases from J, with 14 bases between. This CDR3 region has 15 residues. From germline, CDR1 is LNHNV and CDR2 YYDKDF (reference sequence).

The V gene is TRBV12-5, the J gene TRBJ2-7; D is unclear. The CDR3 sequence is 14 residues long. V dropped 2 bases and J dropped 3 bases, with 11 bases sitting between them. Germline CDR1 LGHNT, CDR2 FRNRAP. Here the CDR3 reads CASGLHPNFYEQYF. The CDR3 coding sequence is TGTGCTAGTGGTTTGCACCCCAACTTCTACGAGCAGTACTTC.